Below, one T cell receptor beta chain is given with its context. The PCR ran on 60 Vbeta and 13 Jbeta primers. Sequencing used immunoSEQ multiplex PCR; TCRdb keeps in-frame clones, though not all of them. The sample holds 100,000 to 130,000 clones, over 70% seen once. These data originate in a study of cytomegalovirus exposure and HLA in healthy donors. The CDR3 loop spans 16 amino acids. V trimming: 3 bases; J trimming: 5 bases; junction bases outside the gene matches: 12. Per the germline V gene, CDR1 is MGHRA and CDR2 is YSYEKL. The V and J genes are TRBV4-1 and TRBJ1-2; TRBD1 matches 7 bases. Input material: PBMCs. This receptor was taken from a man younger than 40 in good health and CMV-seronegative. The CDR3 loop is CASSQEETGVFYGYTF. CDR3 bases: TGCGCCAGCAGCCAGGAGGAAACAGGGGTCTTTTATGGCTACACCTTC.